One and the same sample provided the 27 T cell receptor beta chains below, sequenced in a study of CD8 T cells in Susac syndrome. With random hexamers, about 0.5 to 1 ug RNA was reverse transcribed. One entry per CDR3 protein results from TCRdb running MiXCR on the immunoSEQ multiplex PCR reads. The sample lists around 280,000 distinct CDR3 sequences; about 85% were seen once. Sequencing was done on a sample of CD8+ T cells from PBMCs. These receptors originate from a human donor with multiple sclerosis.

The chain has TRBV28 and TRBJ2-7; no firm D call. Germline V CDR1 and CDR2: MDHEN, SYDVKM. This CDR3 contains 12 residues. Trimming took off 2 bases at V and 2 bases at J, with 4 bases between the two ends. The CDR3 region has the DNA TGTGCCAGCAGTTTAATCGCCTACGAGCAGTACTTC. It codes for CASSLIAYEQYF.

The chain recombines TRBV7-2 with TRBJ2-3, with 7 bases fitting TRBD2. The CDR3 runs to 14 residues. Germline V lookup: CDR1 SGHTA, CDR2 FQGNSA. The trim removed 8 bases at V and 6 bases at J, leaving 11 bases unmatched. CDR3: CASGGLGKGDTQYF. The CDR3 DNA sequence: TGTGCCAGCGGCGGACTAGGAAAGGGGGATACGCAGTATTTT.

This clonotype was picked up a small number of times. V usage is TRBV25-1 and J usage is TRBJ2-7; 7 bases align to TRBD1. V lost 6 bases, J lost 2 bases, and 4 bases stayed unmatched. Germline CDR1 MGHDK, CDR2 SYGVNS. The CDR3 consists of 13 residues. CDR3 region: CASRGTDTYEQYF. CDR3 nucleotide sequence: TGTGCCAGCAGGGGGACAGACACCTACGAGCAGTACTTC.

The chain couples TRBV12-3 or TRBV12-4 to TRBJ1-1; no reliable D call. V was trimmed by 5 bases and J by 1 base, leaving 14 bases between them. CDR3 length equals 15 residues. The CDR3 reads CASSPHPGPNTEAFF. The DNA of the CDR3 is TGTGCCAGCAGTCCCCATCCGGGCCCGAACACTGAAGCTTTCTTT.

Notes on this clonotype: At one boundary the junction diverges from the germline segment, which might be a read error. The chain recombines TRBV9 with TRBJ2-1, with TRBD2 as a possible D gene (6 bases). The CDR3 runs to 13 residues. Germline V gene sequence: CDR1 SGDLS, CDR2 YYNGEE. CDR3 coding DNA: TGTGCCAGCAGCGCAACTAGCCACGATGAGCAGTCCTTC. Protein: CASSATSHDEQSF.

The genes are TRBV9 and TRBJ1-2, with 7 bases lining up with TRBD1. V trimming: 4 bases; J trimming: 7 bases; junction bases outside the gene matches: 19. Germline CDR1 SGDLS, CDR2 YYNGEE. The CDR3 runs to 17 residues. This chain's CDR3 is CASSHPGGDRSTIGYTF. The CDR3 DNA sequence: TGTGCCAGCAGCCACCCAGGGGGGGACCGCAGTACTATTGGCTACACCTTC.

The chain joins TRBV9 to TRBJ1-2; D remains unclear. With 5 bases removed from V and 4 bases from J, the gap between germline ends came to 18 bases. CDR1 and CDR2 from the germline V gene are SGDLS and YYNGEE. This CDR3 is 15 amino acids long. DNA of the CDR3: TGTGCCAGCAGTCAGGCCTCGGCAGGTTCCTATGGCTACACCTTC. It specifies CASSQASAGSYGYTF.

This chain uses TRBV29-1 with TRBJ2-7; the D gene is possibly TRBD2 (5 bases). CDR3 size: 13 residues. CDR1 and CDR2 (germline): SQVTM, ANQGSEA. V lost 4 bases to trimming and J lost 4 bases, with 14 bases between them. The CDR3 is CSVGVAAAYEQYF. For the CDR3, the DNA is TGCAGCGTTGGAGTAGCAGCGGCATACGAGCAGTACTTC.

This chain's CDR3 is CSARPRAGYEQYF. CDR3 bases: TGCAGCGCCCGCCCCAGGGCCGGCTACGAGCAGTACTTC. The chain employs TRBV29-1 and TRBJ2-7, with D perhaps TRBD1 (5 bases). This CDR3 contains 13 residues. CDR1 and CDR2 (germline): SQVTM, ANQGSEA. V lost 7 bases and J lost 3, with 16 bases in between.

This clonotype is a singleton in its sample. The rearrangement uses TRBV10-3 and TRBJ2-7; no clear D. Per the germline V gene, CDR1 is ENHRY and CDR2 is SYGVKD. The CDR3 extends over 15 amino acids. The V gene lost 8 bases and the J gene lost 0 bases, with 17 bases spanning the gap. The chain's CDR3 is CAILKGSGSSYEQYF. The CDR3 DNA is TGTGCCATCCTAAAGGGCAGTGGCAGCTCCTACGAGCAGTACTTC.

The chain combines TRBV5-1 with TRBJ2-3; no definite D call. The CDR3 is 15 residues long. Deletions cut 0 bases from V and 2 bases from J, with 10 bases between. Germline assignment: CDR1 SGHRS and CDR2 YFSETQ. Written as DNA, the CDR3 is TGCGCCAGCAGCTTGGCCGGGTATAACACAGATACGCAGTATTTT. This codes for CASSLAGYNTDTQYF.

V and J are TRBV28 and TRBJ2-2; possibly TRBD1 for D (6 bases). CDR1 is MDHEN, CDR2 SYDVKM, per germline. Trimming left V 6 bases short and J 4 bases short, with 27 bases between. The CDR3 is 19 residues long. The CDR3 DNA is TGTGCCAGCAGCTCCCTCCGGGACAACTTAATCTGGACCACCGGGGAGCTGTTTTTT. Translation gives CASSSLRDNLIWTTGELFF.

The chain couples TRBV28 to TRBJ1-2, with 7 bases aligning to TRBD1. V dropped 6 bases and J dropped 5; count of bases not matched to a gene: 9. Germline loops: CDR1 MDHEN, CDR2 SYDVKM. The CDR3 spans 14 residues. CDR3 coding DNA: TGTGCCAGCAGCTTGACGGGGACAGTGTATGGCTACACCTTC. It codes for CASSLTGTVYGYTF.

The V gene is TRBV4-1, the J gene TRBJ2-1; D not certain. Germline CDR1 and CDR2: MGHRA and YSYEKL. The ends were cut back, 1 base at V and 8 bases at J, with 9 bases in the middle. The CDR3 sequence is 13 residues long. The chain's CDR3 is CASSQAVGHEQFF. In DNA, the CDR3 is TGCGCCAGCAGCCAAGCCGTTGGCCATGAGCAGTTCTTC.

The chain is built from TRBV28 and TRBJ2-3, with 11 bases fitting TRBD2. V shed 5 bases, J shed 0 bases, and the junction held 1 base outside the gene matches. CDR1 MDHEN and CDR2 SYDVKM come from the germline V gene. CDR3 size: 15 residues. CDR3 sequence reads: CASSRTSGSTDTQYF. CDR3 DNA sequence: TGTGCCAGCAGTAGGACTAGCGGGAGCACAGATACGCAGTATTTT.

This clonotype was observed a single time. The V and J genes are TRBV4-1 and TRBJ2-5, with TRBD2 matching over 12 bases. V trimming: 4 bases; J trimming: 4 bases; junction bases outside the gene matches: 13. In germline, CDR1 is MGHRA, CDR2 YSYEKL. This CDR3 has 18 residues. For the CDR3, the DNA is TGCGCCAGCAGCCGACCCGGGACTAGCGGGCTAAAGGGAGAGACCCAGTACTTC. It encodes CASSRPGTSGLKGETQYF.

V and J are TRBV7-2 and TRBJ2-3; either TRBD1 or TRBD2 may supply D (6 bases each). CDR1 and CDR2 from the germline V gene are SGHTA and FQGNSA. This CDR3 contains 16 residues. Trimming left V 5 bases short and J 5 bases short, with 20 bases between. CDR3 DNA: TGTGCCAGCAGCAGGGGGACACCGGGGGAAAGAGATACGCAGTATTTT. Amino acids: CASSRGTPGERDTQYF.

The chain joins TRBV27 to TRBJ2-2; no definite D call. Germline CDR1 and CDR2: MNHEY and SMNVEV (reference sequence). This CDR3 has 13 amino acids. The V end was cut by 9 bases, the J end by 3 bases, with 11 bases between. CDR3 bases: TGTGCCAGTACAAGTGGCGACACCGGGGAGCTGTTTTTT. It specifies CASTSGDTGELFF.

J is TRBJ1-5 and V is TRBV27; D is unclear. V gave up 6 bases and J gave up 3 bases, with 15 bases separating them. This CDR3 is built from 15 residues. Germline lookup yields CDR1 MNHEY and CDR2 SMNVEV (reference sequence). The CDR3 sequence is CASSPRMTANQPQHF. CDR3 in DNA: TGTGCCAGCAGCCCCCGTATGACGGCCAATCAGCCCCAGCATTTT.

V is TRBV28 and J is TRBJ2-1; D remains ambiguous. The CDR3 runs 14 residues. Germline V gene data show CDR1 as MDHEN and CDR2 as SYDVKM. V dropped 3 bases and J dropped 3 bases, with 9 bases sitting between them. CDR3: CASSFTMDYNEQFF. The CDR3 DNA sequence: TGTGCCAGCAGTTTCACAATGGACTACAATGAGCAGTTCTTC.

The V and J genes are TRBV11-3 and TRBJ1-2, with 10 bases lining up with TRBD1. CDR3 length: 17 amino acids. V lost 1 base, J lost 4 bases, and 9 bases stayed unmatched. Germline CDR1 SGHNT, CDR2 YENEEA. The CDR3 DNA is TGTGCCAGCAGCTTAGTGTACCGTCGGACAGGGGGCTATGGCTACACCTTC. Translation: CASSLVYRRTGGYGYTF.

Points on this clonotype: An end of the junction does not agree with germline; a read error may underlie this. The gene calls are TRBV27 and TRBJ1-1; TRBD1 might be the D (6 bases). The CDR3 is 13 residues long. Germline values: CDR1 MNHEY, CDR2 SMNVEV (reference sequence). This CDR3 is CASRLPGVNEAFF. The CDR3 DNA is TGTGCCAGCCGTTTGCCAGGGGTAAATGAAGCTTTCTTT.

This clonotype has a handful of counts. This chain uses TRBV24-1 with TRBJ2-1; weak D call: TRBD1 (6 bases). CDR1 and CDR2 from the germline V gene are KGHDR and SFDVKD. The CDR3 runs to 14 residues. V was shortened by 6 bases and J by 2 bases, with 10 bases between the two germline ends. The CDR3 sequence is CATSTGFPYNEQFF. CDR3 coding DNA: TGTGCCACCAGTACAGGGTTCCCCTACAATGAGCAGTTCTTC.

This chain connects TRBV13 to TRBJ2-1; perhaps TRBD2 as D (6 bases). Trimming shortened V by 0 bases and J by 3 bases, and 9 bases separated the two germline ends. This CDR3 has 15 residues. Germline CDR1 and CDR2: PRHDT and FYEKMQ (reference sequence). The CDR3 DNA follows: TGTGCCAGCAGCTTAGGTCCGGGAGACTACAATGAGCAGTTCTTC. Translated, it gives CASSLGPGDYNEQFF.

In nucleotides, the CDR3 is TGTGCCAGCAGCGATCCACGGGACACCACCGGGGAGCTGTTTTTT. It specifies CASSDPRDTTGELFF. The chain combines TRBV7-9 with TRBJ2-2; TRBD1 might be the D (6 bases). The germline CDR1 and CDR2 sequences are SEHNR and FQNEAQ (reference sequence). CDR3 size: 15 residues. V was shortened by 5 bases and J by 4 bases, with 14 bases between the two germline ends.

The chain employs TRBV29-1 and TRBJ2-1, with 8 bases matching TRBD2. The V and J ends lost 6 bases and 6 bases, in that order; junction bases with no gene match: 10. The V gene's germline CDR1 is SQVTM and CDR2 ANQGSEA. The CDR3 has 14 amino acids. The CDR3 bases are TGCAGCGTCTCAGGGAGCGGGAGTAGCAATGAGCAGTTCTTC. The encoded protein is CSVSGSGSSNEQFF.

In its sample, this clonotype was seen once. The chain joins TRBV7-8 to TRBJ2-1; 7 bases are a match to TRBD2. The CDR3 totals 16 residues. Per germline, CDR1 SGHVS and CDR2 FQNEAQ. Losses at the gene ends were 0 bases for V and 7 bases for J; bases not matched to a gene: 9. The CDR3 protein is CASSLAGEGLGNEQFF. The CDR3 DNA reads TGTGCCAGCAGCTTAGCTGGGGAGGGATTGGGAAATGAGCAGTTCTTC.